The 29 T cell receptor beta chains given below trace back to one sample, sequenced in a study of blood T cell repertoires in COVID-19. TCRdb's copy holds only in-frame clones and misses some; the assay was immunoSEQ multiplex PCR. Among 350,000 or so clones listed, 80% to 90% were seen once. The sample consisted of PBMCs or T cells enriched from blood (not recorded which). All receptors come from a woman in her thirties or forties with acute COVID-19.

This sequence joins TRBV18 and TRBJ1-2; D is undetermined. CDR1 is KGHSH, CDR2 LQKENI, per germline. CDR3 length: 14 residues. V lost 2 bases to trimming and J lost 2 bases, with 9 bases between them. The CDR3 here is CASSPGRINYGYTF. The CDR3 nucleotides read TGTGCCAGCTCACCAGGGAGGATCAACTATGGCTACACCTTC.

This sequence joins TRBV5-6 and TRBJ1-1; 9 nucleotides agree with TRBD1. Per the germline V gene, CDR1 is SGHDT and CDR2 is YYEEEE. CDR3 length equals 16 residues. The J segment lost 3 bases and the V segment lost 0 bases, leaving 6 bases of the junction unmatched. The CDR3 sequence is CASSLEGTGIDTEAFF. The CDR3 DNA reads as TGTGCCAGCAGCTTGGAGGGGACAGGGATTGACACTGAAGCTTTCTTT.

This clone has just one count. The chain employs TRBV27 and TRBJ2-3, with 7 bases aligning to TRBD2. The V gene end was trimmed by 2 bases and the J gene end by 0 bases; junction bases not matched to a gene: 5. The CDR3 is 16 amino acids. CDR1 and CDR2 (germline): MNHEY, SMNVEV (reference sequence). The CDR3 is CASSLNLRGSTDTQYF. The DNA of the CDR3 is TGTGCCAGCAGTTTAAACCTGCGGGGGAGCACAGATACGCAGTATTTT.

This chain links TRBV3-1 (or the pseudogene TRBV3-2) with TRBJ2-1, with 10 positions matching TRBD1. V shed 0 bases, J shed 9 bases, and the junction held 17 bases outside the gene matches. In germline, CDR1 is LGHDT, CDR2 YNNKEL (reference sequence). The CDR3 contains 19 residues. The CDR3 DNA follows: TGTGCCAGCAGCCAAGATTTATTCGCGGGACAGGGGCGCTCCATTGAGCAGTTCTTC. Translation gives CASSQDLFAGQGRSIEQFF.

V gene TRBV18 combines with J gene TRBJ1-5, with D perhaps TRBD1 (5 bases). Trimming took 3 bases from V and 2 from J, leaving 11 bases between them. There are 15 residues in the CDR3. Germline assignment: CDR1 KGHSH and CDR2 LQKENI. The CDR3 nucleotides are TGTGCCAGCTCACCGAGACAGCAAGGCAATCAGCCCCAGCATTTT. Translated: CASSPRQQGNQPQHF.

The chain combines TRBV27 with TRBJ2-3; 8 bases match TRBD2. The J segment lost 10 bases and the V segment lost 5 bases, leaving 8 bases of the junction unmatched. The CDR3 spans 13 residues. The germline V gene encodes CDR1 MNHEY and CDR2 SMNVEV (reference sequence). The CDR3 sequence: CASSAGGRFPQYF. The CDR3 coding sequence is TGTGCCAGCAGTGCGGGGGGCCGGTTTCCGCAGTATTTT.

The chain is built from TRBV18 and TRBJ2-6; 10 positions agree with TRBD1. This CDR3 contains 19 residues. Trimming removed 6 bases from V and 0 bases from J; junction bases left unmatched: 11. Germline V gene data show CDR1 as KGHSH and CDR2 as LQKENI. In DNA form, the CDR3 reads TGTGCCAGCTCTCCGCCGCGAGGGACAGGGGACTCTGGGGCCAACGTCCTGACTTTC. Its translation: CASSPPRGTGDSGANVLTF. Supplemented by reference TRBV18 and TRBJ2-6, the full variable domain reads NAGVMQNPRHLVRRRGQEARLRCSPMKGHSHVYWYRQLPEEGLKFMVYLQKENIIDESGMPKERFSAEFPKEGPSILRIQQVVRGDSAAYFCASSPPRGTGDSGANVLTFGAGSRLTVL.

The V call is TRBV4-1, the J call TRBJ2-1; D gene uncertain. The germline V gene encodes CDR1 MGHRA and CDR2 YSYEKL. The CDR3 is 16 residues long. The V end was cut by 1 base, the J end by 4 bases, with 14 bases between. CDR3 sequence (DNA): TGCGCCAGCAGCCAAGGCGTCGACACACCATACAATGAGCAGTTCTTC. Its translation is CASSQGVDTPYNEQFF.

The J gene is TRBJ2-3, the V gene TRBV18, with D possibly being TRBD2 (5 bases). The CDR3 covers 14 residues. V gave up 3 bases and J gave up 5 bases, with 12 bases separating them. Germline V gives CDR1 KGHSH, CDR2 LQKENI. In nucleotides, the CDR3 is TGTGCCAGCTCACCGCTCCGGGGAGAAGATACGCAGTATTTT. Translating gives CASSPLRGEDTQYF.

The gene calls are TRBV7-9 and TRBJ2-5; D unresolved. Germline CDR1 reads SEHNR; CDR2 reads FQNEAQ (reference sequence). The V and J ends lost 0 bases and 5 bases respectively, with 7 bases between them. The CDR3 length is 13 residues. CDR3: CASSLAALETQYF. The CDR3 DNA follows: TGTGCCAGCAGCTTAGCAGCGTTGGAGACCCAGTACTTC. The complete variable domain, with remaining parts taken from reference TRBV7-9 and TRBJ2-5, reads DTGVSQNPRHKITKRGQNVTFRCDPISEHNRLYWYRQTLGQGPEFLTYFQNEAQLEKSRLLSDRFSAERPKGSFSTLEIQRTEQGDSAMYLCASSLAALETQYFGPGTRLLVL.

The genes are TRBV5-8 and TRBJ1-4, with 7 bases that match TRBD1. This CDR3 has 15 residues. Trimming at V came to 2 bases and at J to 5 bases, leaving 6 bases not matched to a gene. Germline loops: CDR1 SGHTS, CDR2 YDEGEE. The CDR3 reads CASSLRTGRNEKLFF. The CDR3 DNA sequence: TGTGCCAGCAGCTTACGGACAGGCCGGAATGAAAAACTGTTTTTT. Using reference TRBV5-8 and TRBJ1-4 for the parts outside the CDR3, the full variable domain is EAGVTQSPTHLIKTRGQQATLRCSPISGHTSVYWYQQALGLGLQFLLWYDEGEERNRGNFPPRFSGRQFPNYSSELNVNALELEDSALYLCASSLRTGRNEKLFFGSGTQLSVL.

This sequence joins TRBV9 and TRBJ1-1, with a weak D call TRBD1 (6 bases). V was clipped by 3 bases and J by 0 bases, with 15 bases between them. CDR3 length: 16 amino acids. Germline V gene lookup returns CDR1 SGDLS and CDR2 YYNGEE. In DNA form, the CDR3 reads TGTGCCAGCAGCGCCCCGGACAGCCTCATGAACACTGAAGCTTTCTTT. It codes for CASSAPDSLMNTEAFF.

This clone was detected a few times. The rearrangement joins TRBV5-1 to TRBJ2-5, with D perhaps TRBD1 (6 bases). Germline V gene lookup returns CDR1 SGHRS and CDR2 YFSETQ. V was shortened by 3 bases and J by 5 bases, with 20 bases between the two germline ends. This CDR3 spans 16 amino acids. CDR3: CASSSTTGLLRETQYF. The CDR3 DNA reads TGCGCCAGCAGCTCGACGACAGGTCTGTTAAGGGAGACCCAGTACTTC.

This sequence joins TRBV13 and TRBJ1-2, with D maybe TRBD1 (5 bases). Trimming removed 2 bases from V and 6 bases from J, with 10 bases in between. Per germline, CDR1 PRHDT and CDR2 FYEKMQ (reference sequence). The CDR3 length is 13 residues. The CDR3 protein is CASSLQGSHGYTF. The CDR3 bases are TGTGCCAGCAGCTTACAGGGTTCGCATGGCTACACCTTC.

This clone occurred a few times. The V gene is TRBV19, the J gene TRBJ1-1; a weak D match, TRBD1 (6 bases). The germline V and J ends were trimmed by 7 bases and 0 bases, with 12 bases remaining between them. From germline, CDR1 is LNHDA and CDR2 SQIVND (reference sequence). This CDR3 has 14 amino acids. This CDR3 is CASTWGLVNTEAFF. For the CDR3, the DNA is TGTGCCAGTACGTGGGGGCTCGTGAACACTGAAGCTTTCTTT.

In DNA, the CDR3 is TGTGCCAGAAGCTTGAATTGTCGTAGCGGGAGAAAACTAGCCAAAAACATTCAGTACTTC. Translated: CARSLNCRSGRKLAKNIQYF. This chain connects TRBV5-3 to TRBJ2-4; 9 nucleotides match TRBD2. TRBV5-3 qualifies as an ORF whose function is uncertain. V trimming: 1 base; J trimming: 0 bases; junction bases outside the gene matches: 14. CDR3 length equals 20 residues.

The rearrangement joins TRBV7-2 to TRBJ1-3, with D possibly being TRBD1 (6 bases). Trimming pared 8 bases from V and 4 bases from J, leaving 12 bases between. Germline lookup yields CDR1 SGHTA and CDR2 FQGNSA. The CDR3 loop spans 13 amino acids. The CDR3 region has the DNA TGTGCCAGCGGGGGGGCAAAGGGAAACACCATATATTTT. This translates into CASGGAKGNTIYF. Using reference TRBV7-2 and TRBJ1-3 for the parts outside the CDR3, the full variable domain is GAGVSQSPSNKVTEKGKDVELRCDPISGHTALYWYRQSLGQGLEFLIYFQGNSAPDKSGLPSDRFSAERTGGSVSTLTIQRTQQEDSAVYLCASGGAKGNTIYFGEGSWLTVV.

In DNA, the CDR3 is TGTGCCAGTAGTTTGTGGGGAGGAAAAACTGAAGCTTTCTTT. It yields the protein CASSLWGGKTEAFF. The rearrangement uses TRBV19 and TRBJ1-1; no reliable D call. The CDR3 has 14 amino acids. Trimming took 5 bases from V and 5 from J, leaving 15 bases between them. CDR1 and CDR2 from the germline V gene are LNHDA and SQIVND (reference sequence). Complete variable domain (other parts from reference TRBV19 and TRBJ1-1): DGGITQSPKYLFRKEGQNVTLSCEQNLNHDAMYWYRQDPGQGLRLIYYSQIVNDFQKGDIAEGYSVSREKKESFPLTVTSAQKNPTAFYLCASSLWGGKTEAFFGQGTRLTVV.

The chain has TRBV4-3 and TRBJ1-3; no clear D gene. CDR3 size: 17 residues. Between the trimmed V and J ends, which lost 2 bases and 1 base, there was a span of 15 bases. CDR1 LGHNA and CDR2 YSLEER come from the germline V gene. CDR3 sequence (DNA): TGCGCCAGCAGCCAATCCCCGGCGGCTAGATCTGGAAACACCATATATTTT. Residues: CASSQSPAARSGNTIYF.

CDR3 sequence (DNA): TGTGCCAGCAGCCCCTCTAGCGGCCCCTCCTACGAGCAGTACTTC. Translated: CASSPSSGPSYEQYF. This chain connects TRBV6-5 to TRBJ2-7; 7 bases are a match to TRBD2. With V trimmed by 6 bases and J by 0 bases, 8 bases remained unmatched. CDR3 size: 15 residues. CDR1 and CDR2 from the germline V gene are MNHEY and SVGAGI.

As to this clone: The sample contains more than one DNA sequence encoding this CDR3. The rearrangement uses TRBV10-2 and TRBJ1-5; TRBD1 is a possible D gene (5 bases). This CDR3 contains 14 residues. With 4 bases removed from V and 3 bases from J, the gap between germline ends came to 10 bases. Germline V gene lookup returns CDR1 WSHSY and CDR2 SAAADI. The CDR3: CASSVSGLNQPQHF. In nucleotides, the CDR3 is TGCGCCAGCAGTGTGTCGGGGCTCAATCAGCCCCAGCATTTT.

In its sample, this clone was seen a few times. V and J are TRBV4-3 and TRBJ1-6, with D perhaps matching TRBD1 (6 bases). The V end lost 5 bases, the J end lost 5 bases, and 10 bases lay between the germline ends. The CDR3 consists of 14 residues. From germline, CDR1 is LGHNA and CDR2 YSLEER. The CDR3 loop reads CASSEGTNNSPLHF. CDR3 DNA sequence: TGCGCCAGCAGCGAGGGGACAAATAATTCACCCCTCCACTTT.

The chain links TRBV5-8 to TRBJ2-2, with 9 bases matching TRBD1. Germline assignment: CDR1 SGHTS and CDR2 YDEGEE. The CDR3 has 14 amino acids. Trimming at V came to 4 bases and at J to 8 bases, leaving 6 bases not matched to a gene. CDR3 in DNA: TGTGCCAGCAGCCGGGACAGGGTACCGGGGGAGCTGTTTTTT. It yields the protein CASSRDRVPGELFF.

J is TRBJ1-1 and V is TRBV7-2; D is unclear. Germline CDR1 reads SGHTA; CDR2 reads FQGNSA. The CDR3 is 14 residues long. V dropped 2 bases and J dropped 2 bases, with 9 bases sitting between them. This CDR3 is CASSLQSLNTEAFF. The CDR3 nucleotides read TGTGCCAGCAGCTTACAATCCCTAAACACTGAAGCTTTCTTT.

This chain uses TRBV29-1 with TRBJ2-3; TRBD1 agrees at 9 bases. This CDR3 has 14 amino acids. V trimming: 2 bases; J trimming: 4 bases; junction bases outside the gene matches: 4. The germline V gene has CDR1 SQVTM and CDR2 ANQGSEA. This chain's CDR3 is CSVETGGAPDTQYF. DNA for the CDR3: TGCAGCGTTGAAACAGGGGGCGCACCAGATACGCAGTATTTT.

CDR3 protein: CASSYSTREMRYGYTF. The CDR3 DNA reads as TGTGCCAGCAGTTACTCGACGAGGGAAATGCGGTATGGCTACACCTTC. This sequence joins TRBV6-5 and TRBJ1-2, with D unclear. Per germline, CDR1 MNHEY and CDR2 SVGAGI. Deletions cut 0 bases from V and 5 bases from J, with 16 bases between. CDR3 size: 16 residues.

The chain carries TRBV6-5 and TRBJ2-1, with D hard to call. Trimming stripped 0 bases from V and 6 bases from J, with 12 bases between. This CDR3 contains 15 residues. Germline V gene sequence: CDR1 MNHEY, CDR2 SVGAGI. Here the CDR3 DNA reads TGTGCCAGCAGTTACTCGAATTACAGCCCCAATGAGCAGTTCTTC. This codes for CASSYSNYSPNEQFF.

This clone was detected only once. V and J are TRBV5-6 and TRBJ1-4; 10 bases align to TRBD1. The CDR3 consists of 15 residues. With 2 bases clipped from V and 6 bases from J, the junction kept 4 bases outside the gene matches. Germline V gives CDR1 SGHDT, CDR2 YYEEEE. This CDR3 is CASSLYDRGHEKLFF. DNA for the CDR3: TGTGCCAGCAGCTTATATGACAGGGGGCATGAAAAACTGTTTTTT.

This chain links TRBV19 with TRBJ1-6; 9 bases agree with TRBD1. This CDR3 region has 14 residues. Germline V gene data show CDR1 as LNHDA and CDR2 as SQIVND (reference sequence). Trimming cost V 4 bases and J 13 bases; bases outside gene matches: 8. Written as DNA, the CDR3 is TGTGCCAGTAGTACTCCGGGACAGGGTTTGCCCCTCCACTTT. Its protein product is CASSTPGQGLPLHF.